The sequence of this TCR beta chain was determined in a study of blood T cell repertoires in COVID-19. For the study at large: COVID-19 samples collected from the United States, Italy and Spain covered acute and convalescent phases. T cells, B-cell-depleted T cells, or PBMCs provided the cDNA or gDNA that served as material.

As handled by the study authors: Estimation of nucleated cell counts was performed using reference gene primer amplification. The protocol was immunoSEQ multiplex PCR, while the TCRdb copy is restricted to in-frame clones and leaves out a portion. V, J and clone size reflect that table, while D and trimming were determined from the DNA. The sample gives about 400,000 clones, around 87% of which show up once; roughly 3.1% is in the top ten. Germline loops: CDR1 SEHNR, CDR2 FQNEAQ (reference sequence). CDR3 length: 17 amino acids. The V gene lost 5 bases and the J gene lost 0 bases, with 17 bases spanning the gap.

The J gene is TRBJ1-3, the V gene TRBV7-9; D is ambiguous. The clonotype was recovered from a human donor in a cohort sampled during active COVID-19. Sample: peripheral blood. This CDR3 reads CASSSRDGGLSGNTIYF. CDR3 sequence (DNA): TGTGCCAGCAGCAGCCGTGACGGAGGCCTCTCTGGAAACACCATATATTTT.